Below, 2 T cell receptor beta chains from the same sample are listed, as sequenced in a study of T cell clonotyping in hematopoietic cell transplantation. Time point here: recipient sample about 28 days before transplant, after cytoreduction. Data came from immunoSEQ multiplex PCR; TCRdb stores just in-frame clones and leaves some out. The table lists some 49,000 clones, 85% to 90% of them singletons. This specimen was peripheral blood mononuclear cells, taken before stem cell transplant. All receptors come from a man in his sixties with biphenotypic leukemia. Some clones in this sample may be carry-over from other donors' samples.

The chain combines TRBV7-9 with TRBJ2-7; 8 positions agree with TRBD1. This CDR3 contains 17 residues. CDR1 SEHNR and CDR2 FQNEAQ come from the germline V gene (reference sequence). J lost 5 bases, V lost 0 bases, and 12 bases had no gene match. This CDR3 reads CASSLAYRTGSIHEQYF. The CDR3, as DNA: TGTGCCAGCAGCTTAGCATATAGGACAGGGTCGATCCACGAGCAGTACTTC.

This clone has a handful of counts. The chain combines TRBV5-1 with TRBJ2-7; the D gene is possibly TRBD2 (6 bases). From germline, CDR1 is SGHRS and CDR2 YFSETQ. The CDR3 has 14 residues. V lost 6 bases, J lost 3 bases, and 16 bases lay in between. The CDR3 loop reads CASTKGGAGYEQYF. CDR3 in DNA: TGCGCCAGCACAAAGGGCGGGGCAGGCTACGAGCAGTACTTC.